The next 29 T cell receptor beta chains were all read from a single sample in a study of cytomegalovirus exposure and HLA in healthy donors. The protocol was immunoSEQ multiplex PCR, while the TCRdb copy is restricted to in-frame clones and leaves out a portion. This sample carries 200,000 or so clones, around 88% of them seen once, and the ten largest clones take about 2.9%. The sequenced material came from PBMCs. Receptor source: a woman between 18 and 29 years old in good health and CMV-seronegative.

This sequence joins TRBV19 and TRBJ1-2; D is perhaps TRBD1 (5 bases). Germline loops: CDR1 LNHDA, CDR2 SQIVND (reference sequence). This CDR3 spans 15 amino acids. V dropped 0 bases and J dropped 4 bases, with 12 bases sitting between them. CDR3 DNA sequence: TGTGCCAGTAGTATAGAAGGAATGGGGCCCTATGGCTACACCTTC. This codes for CASSIEGMGPYGYTF. Full variable domain (rest looked up from reference TRBV19 and TRBJ1-2): DGGITQSPKYLFRKEGQNVTLSCEQNLNHDAMYWYRQDPGQGLRLIYYSQIVNDFQKGDIAEGYSVSREKKESFPLTVTSAQKNPTAFYLCASSIEGMGPYGYTFGSGTRLTVV.

The chain recombines TRBV6-1 with TRBJ2-7; 7 bases agree with TRBD2. CDR3 length: 15 amino acids. V gave up 0 bases and J gave up 0 bases; unmatched junction bases: 2. CDR1 MNHNS and CDR2 SASEGT come from the germline V gene. CDR3 nucleotides: TGTGCCAGCAGTGAAGCGGGGGGGAACTCCTACGAGCAGTACTTC. Translated, it gives CASSEAGGNSYEQYF.

This chain links TRBV27 with TRBJ2-1; 9 bases are a match to TRBD1. The germline CDR1 and CDR2 sequences are MNHEY and SMNVEV (reference sequence). The V segment lost 5 bases and the J segment 2 bases; nucleotides outside the gene matches: 1. This CDR3 has 14 residues. Written as DNA, the CDR3 is TGTGCCAGCAGTCGACAGGGGGCCTACAATGAGCAGTTCTTC. As protein: CASSRQGAYNEQFF.

This clone was seen only a few times. The chain couples TRBV7-6 to TRBJ2-1; 9 bases match TRBD2. This CDR3 region has 16 residues. V dropped 0 bases and J dropped 9; count of bases not matched to a gene: 9. Germline CDR1 SGHVS, CDR2 FNYEAQ. The CDR3 loop reads CASSLAFGGRALEQFF. Here the CDR3 DNA reads TGTGCCAGCAGCTTAGCGTTTGGCGGGAGGGCACTTGAGCAGTTCTTC.

CDR3 region: CASKVGGPFTEQYF. Written as DNA, the CDR3 is TGTGCCAGCAAAGTCGGTGGGCCTTTTACCGAGCAGTACTTC. This rearrangement joins TRBV28 to TRBJ2-7; D not certain. This CDR3 has 14 residues. The germline CDR1 and CDR2 sequences are MDHEN and SYDVKM. The V end was cut by 7 bases, the J end by 6 bases, with 19 bases between.

The V and J genes are TRBV4-1 and TRBJ1-3; TRBD1 aligns across 9 bases. The CDR3 covers 16 residues. The V and J ends lost 6 bases and 2 bases, in that order; junction bases with no gene match: 8. Germline CDR1 and CDR2: MGHRA and YSYEKL. The CDR3 protein is CASSPRTGVTGNTIYF. DNA of the CDR3: TGCGCCAGCAGTCCTAGGACAGGGGTGACTGGAAACACCATATATTTT.

This clone was recorded a few times. V and J are TRBV27 and TRBJ2-1, with TRBD2 identical over 10 bases. This CDR3 spans 17 amino acids. In germline, CDR1 is MNHEY, CDR2 SMNVEV (reference sequence). The junction had 17 bases not matched to a gene; V was cut back by 6 bases and J by 9 bases. The CDR3 reads CASSLRGSGLAHGEQFF. The CDR3 bases are TGTGCCAGCAGCCTAAGAGGATCGGGACTAGCGCACGGTGAGCAGTTCTTC.

This clone turned up a few times. In DNA, the CDR3 is TGTGCCGGCGGATCGACGGGGATCTATGGCTACACCTTC. Translation: CAGGSTGIYGYTF. The chain employs TRBV2 and TRBJ1-2; no reliable D call. CDR1 and CDR2 (germline): SNHLY, FYNNEI. Trimming took 11 bases from V and 4 from J, leaving 17 bases between them. The CDR3 consists of 13 residues.

The J gene is TRBJ2-4, the V gene TRBV28; 11 nucleotides agree with TRBD2. Germline CDR1 reads MDHEN; CDR2 reads SYDVKM. Trimming removed 5 bases from V and 0 bases from J; junction bases left unmatched: 15. The CDR3 is made up of 20 amino acids. The CDR3 nucleotides read TGTGCCAGCAGTCCTTTACCGGGACTAGCGGCAATCCTAGCCAAAAACATTCAGTACTTC. Translation gives CASSPLPGLAAILAKNIQYF.

The chain has TRBV10-3 and TRBJ1-5; TRBD1 is a possible D gene (5 bases). The germline CDR1 and CDR2 sequences are ENHRY and SYGVKD. Trimming shortened V by 10 bases and J by 2 bases, and 18 bases separated the two germline ends. The CDR3 covers 15 residues. The CDR3 here is CATAPGTNGNQPQHF. For the CDR3, the DNA is TGTGCCACCGCGCCAGGGACTAACGGCAATCAGCCCCAGCATTTT.

The chain uses TRBV30 and TRBJ1-1; D possibly corresponds to TRBD1 (5 bases). CDR3 size: 13 residues. Germline CDR1 is GTSNPN and CDR2 is SVGIG (reference sequence). Deletions cut 4 bases from V and 10 bases from J, with 19 bases between. The CDR3 DNA sequence: TGTGCCTGGATAAGATGGGGCGTAGTTTCAGCTTTCTTT. Protein sequence: CAWIRWGVVSAFF. Using reference TRBV30 and TRBJ1-1 for the parts outside the CDR3, the full variable domain is SQTIHQWPATLVQPVGSPLSLECTVEGTSNPNLYWYRQAAGRGLQLLFYSVGIGQISSEVPQNLSASRPQDRQFILSSKKLLLSDSGFYLCAWIRWGVVSAFFGQGTRLTVV.

The gene calls are TRBV4-2 and TRBJ1-2, with D possibly being TRBD1 (6 bases). In germline, CDR1 is LGHNA, CDR2 YNFKEQ. The V and J ends lost 0 bases and 2 bases respectively, with 13 bases between them. The CDR3 contains 16 residues. CDR3 nucleotide sequence: TGTGCCAGCAGCCAAGACGGTCGACAGGACAACTATGGCTACACCTTC. Amino acid sequence: CASSQDGRQDNYGYTF.

V and J are TRBV2 and TRBJ2-5, with 8 bases matching TRBD2. This CDR3 is built from 15 residues. Germline V lookup: CDR1 SNHLY, CDR2 FYNNEI. V lost 4 bases, J lost 4 bases, and 8 bases stayed unmatched. CDR3 nucleotides: TGTGCCAGCAGTGGGTTTCGGGGGGGCAGAGAGACCCAGTACTTC. Its protein is CASSGFRGGRETQYF.

The rearrangement links TRBV28 to TRBJ1-1, with D hard to call. There are 15 residues in the CDR3. Germline values: CDR1 MDHEN, CDR2 SYDVKM. V was trimmed by 5 bases and J by 5 bases, leaving 18 bases between them. Here the CDR3 reads CASSPITRPGTEAFF. DNA of the CDR3: TGTGCCAGCAGTCCTATAACCAGACCGGGGACTGAAGCTTTCTTT. Filled out from reference TRBV28 and TRBJ1-1, the complete variable domain reads DVKVTQSSRYLVKRTGEKVFLECVQDMDHENMFWYRQDPGLGLRLIYFSYDVKMKEKGDIPEGYSVSREKKERFSLILESASTNQTSMYLCASSPITRPGTEAFFGQGTRLTVV.

This chain links TRBV27 with TRBJ2-7; D is unresolved. With 0 bases removed from V and 3 bases from J, the gap between germline ends came to 15 bases. The CDR3 is made up of 16 amino acids. Germline CDR1 MNHEY, CDR2 SMNVEV (reference sequence). CDR3 nucleotide sequence: TGTGCCAGCAGTTTATCGGTGAGGCTGAGGAGCTACGAGCAGTACTTC. Translating gives CASSLSVRLRSYEQYF.

The chain recombines TRBV28 with TRBJ2-5; TRBD1 is a possible D gene (5 bases). The CDR3 contains 15 residues. Germline lookup yields CDR1 MDHEN and CDR2 SYDVKM. Trimming left V 3 bases short and J 3 bases short, with 14 bases between. CDR3 loop: CASSFPADTKETQYF. DNA of the CDR3: TGTGCCAGCAGTTTCCCGGCGGACACCAAAGAGACCCAGTACTTC. Full variable domain (rest looked up from reference TRBV28 and TRBJ2-5): DVKVTQSSRYLVKRTGEKVFLECVQDMDHENMFWYRQDPGLGLRLIYFSYDVKMKEKGDIPEGYSVSREKKERFSLILESASTNQTSMYLCASSFPADTKETQYFGPGTRLLVL.

The chain employs TRBV9 and TRBJ2-3, with TRBD1 as a possible D gene (6 bases). This CDR3 region has 15 residues. V was clipped by 3 bases and J by 2 bases, with 13 bases between them. Germline V lookup: CDR1 SGDLS, CDR2 YYNGEE. CDR3 residues: CASSAQRGYTDTQYF. DNA for the CDR3: TGTGCCAGCAGCGCTCAGAGGGGGTACACAGATACGCAGTATTTT.

The chain recombines TRBV5-1 with TRBJ1-1; 10 bases agree with TRBD1. Trimming at V came to 5 bases and at J to 3 bases, leaving 10 bases not matched to a gene. The CDR3 is 16 amino acids. CDR1 SGHRS and CDR2 YFSETQ come from the germline V gene. DNA for the CDR3: TGCGCCAGCAGTAAAATGACAGGGGGCGCGGACACTGAAGCTTTCTTT. As protein: CASSKMTGGADTEAFF.

CDR3 bases: TGTGCCAGCAGCTTAGTTGGGAGTAACTATGGCTACACCTTC. Its translation: CASSLVGSNYGYTF. The chain combines TRBV7-9 with TRBJ1-2; D is unresolved. This CDR3 has 14 residues. The V end was cut by 1 base, the J end by 1 base, with 7 bases between. Germline CDR1 reads SEHNR; CDR2 reads FQNEAQ (reference sequence). The full variable domain, rest sourced from reference TRBV7-9 and TRBJ1-2, is DTGVSQNPRHKITKRGQNVTFRCDPISEHNRLYWYRQTLGQGPEFLTYFQNEAQLEKSRLLSDRFSAERPKGSFSTLEIQRTEQGDSAMYLCASSLVGSNYGYTFGSGTRLTVV.

The chain uses TRBV7-9 and TRBJ2-1, with D possibly being TRBD1 (5 bases). The length of the CDR3 is 11 residues. Germline CDR1 reads SEHNR; CDR2 reads FQNEAQ (reference sequence). Trimming left V 2 bases short and J 11 bases short, with 7 bases between. The CDR3 bases are TGTGCCAGCAGCTTACGACAGCAGCAGTTCTTC. It translates to CASSLRQQQFF.

The chain uses TRBV13 and TRBJ2-3, with TRBD2 as a possible D gene (5 bases). In germline, CDR1 is PRHDT, CDR2 FYEKMQ (reference sequence). The CDR3 length is 12 residues. Trimming left V 5 bases short and J 3 bases short, with 6 bases between. The CDR3 loop reads CASSPGTDTQYF. In DNA form, the CDR3 reads TGTGCCAGCAGCCCGGGAACAGATACGCAGTATTTT.

The chain recombines TRBV6-5 with TRBJ2-5; 9 bases match TRBD1. This CDR3 has 13 residues. Germline V lookup: CDR1 MNHEY, CDR2 SVGAGI. The junction had 6 bases not matched to a gene; V was cut back by 6 bases and J by 7 bases. The CDR3 is CASRRTGVGTQYF. DNA for the CDR3: TGTGCCAGCAGGCGGACAGGGGTTGGGACCCAGTACTTC.

The chain recombines TRBV28 with TRBJ1-3, with D perhaps TRBD1 (6 bases). V was cut by 10 bases and J by 0 bases, with 16 bases left in between. CDR3 size: 15 residues. The germline V gene encodes CDR1 MDHEN and CDR2 SYDVKM. As DNA, the CDR3 is TGTGCCACCCAAATAGGGGGTGACTCTGGAAACACCATATATTTT. Amino acid sequence: CATQIGGDSGNTIYF.

The rearrangement links TRBV30 to TRBJ2-5; 11 bases agree with TRBD2. With V trimmed by 0 bases and J by 5 bases, 2 bases remained unmatched. The CDR3 is made up of 14 amino acids. Germline V gives CDR1 GTSNPN, CDR2 SVGIG (reference sequence). DNA of the CDR3: TGTGCCTGGAGTGTACTAGCGGGAGTGGAGACCCAGTACTTC. Encoded protein: CAWSVLAGVETQYF.

The CDR3 DNA is TGTGCCAGCAGTCACAGGACGAACACTGAAGCTTTCTTT. This gives the protein CASSHRTNTEAFF. The chain combines TRBV7-8 with TRBJ1-1; TRBD1 is a possible D gene (5 bases). There are 13 residues in the CDR3. V was clipped by 6 bases and J by 1 base, with 9 bases between them. Germline values: CDR1 SGHVS, CDR2 FQNEAQ.

The rearrangement joins TRBV9 to TRBJ2-7; the D gene is possibly TRBD1 (6 bases). V gave up 0 bases and J gave up 1 base, with 11 bases separating them. CDR3 size: 15 residues. Germline V gives CDR1 SGDLS, CDR2 YYNGEE. The DNA of the CDR3 is TGTGCCAGCAGCGTAGGACAGGCTCTATCCTACGAGCAGTACTTC. It specifies CASSVGQALSYEQYF.

The chain carries TRBV10-3 and TRBJ1-2, with TRBD1 matching 10 bases. V was pared by 0 bases and J by 8 bases, with 6 bases of the junction left unmatched. This CDR3 has 15 amino acids. Germline V gives CDR1 ENHRY, CDR2 SYGVKD. In DNA, the CDR3 is TGTGCCATCAGTGAGTCGAGGACAGGGGGTGAGGGCTACACCTTC. Amino acid sequence: CAISESRTGGEGYTF.

The rearrangement links TRBV27 to TRBJ2-7; weak D call: TRBD1 (6 bases). The germline V and J ends were trimmed by 5 bases and 2 bases, with 22 bases remaining between them. This CDR3 is 17 amino acids long. Germline values: CDR1 MNHEY, CDR2 SMNVEV (reference sequence). The CDR3 sequence is CASSPLHRVTSTYEQYF. As DNA, the CDR3 is TGTGCCAGCAGTCCGCTCCACAGGGTCACAAGCACCTACGAGCAGTACTTC.

CDR3 DNA sequence: TGTGCCAGCTCACCGTCTAGATACGAGCAGTACTTC. Its translation: CASSPSRYEQYF. This chain links TRBV18 with TRBJ2-7; D call uncertain. Germline loops: CDR1 KGHSH, CDR2 LQKENI. The CDR3 contains 12 residues. V lost 3 bases and J lost 4, with 7 bases in between.